Below, 23 T cell receptor beta chains from the same sample are listed, as sequenced in a study of T cell responses to AZD1222 COVID-19 vaccine. Here immunoSEQ multiplex PCR was the method, and the copy in TCRdb shows in-frame clones only, minus some. The data hold fewer than 150,000 clones, with under 90% observed a single time. Sequences were derived from peripheral blood, sampled 28 days after the second AZD1222 dose. These receptors all stem from an adult who received the AZD1222 COVID-19 vaccine.

This clone has just one count. This sequence joins TRBV29-1 and TRBJ1-5, with 10 bases aligning to TRBD1. Unmatched junction bases numbered 7, after V lost 4 bases and J lost 4 bases. Germline CDR1 and CDR2: SQVTM and ANQGSEA. CDR3 size: 15 residues. CDR3 in amino acids: CSVAAGTGENQPQHF. DNA of the CDR3: TGCAGCGTTGCGGCCGGGACAGGGGAAAATCAGCCCCAGCATTTT.

This clone is a singleton in its sample. The rearrangement links TRBV28 to TRBJ1-2, with D possibly being TRBD1 (6 bases). The CDR3 is 17 residues long. Germline CDR1 is MDHEN and CDR2 is SYDVKM. Trimming pared 4 bases from V and 8 bases from J, leaving 26 bases between. CDR3 in amino acids: CASSSLRGRDNPGGYTF. The CDR3, as DNA: TGTGCCAGCAGTTCATTACGGGGACGGGACAACCCGGGCGGCTACACCTTC.

This clone appeared a few times. The chain couples TRBV29-1 to TRBJ1-2; 7 bases fit TRBD1. The germline CDR1 and CDR2 sequences are SQVTM and ANQGSEA. Germline trimming cut 5 bases from V and 1 base from J; bases unmatched to any gene: 7. The CDR3 covers 14 residues. Written as DNA, the CDR3 is TGCAGCGTTCCTACAGGGGTCAATAACTATGGCTACACCTTC. Translated, it gives CSVPTGVNNYGYTF.

The V and J genes are TRBV7-9 and TRBJ1-5; D might be TRBD1 (6 bases). The germline gives CDR1 SEHNR, CDR2 FQNEAQ (reference sequence). This CDR3 is 17 amino acids long. V dropped 5 bases and J dropped 3 bases, with 20 bases sitting between them. Here the CDR3 reads CASSNSRGGVYNQPQHF. The CDR3 nucleotides are TGTGCCAGCAGCAATAGTCGCGGGGGCGTTTACAATCAGCCCCAGCATTTT.

The V call is TRBV2, the J call TRBJ2-1; no reliable D call. The V and J ends lost 0 bases and 7 bases respectively, with 10 bases between them. Germline assignment: CDR1 SNHLY and CDR2 FYNNEI. CDR3 length equals 14 residues. CDR3: CASSEAETRNEQFF. In DNA form, the CDR3 reads TGTGCCAGCAGTGAAGCTGAGACTCGGAATGAGCAGTTCTTC.

The V call is TRBV6-5, the J call TRBJ2-1; D is possibly TRBD1 or TRBD2 (5 bases each). This CDR3 is 15 amino acids long. CDR1 and CDR2 (germline): MNHEY, SVGAGI. V shed 8 bases and J shed 1 base, with 15 bases lying between them. The CDR3: CASARGRTSYNEQFF. As DNA, the CDR3 is TGTGCCAGCGCCCGGGGCAGAACGTCCTACAATGAGCAGTTCTTC.

The chain links TRBV21-1 to TRBJ1-5; the DNA was not used to check the table's D call, TRBD1. TRBV21-1 is shown as a pseudogene. This CDR3 is 15 amino acids long. The CDR3, as DNA: TGTGCCAGCAGCAAACCAGGGTCAAACAATCAGCCCCAGCATTTT. Its translation: CASSKPGSNNQPQHF.

This rearrangement joins TRBV29-1 to TRBJ2-1, with 12 positions matching TRBD1. The CDR3 loop spans 17 amino acids. The V gene end was trimmed by 7 bases and the J gene end by 1 base; junction bases not matched to a gene: 11. Germline V gene data show CDR1 as SQVTM and CDR2 as ANQGSEA. The CDR3 DNA is TGCAGCGCCTACCGGGACAGGGGGCTTCGATCCTACAATGAGCAGTTCTTC. Encoded protein: CSAYRDRGLRSYNEQFF.

In its sample, this clone was seen once. V is TRBV16 and J is TRBJ1-5, with a possible D match to TRBD1 (6 bases). CDR1 is KGHSY and CDR2 is FQNENV in the germline V gene. The CDR3 has 15 residues. Trimming took 2 bases from V and 2 from J, leaving 10 bases between them. The CDR3 reads CASSQADSRNQPQHF. As DNA, the CDR3 is TGTGCCAGCAGCCAAGCGGACAGTCGCAATCAGCCCCAGCATTTT.

This rearrangement joins TRBV27 to TRBJ2-3, with D perhaps TRBD1 (6 bases). From germline, CDR1 is MNHEY and CDR2 SMNVEV (reference sequence). V lost 5 bases and J lost 0, with 9 bases in between. CDR3 length: 14 residues. The CDR3 reads CASSRTASTDTQYF. In nucleotides, the CDR3 is TGTGCCAGCAGTCGGACAGCTAGCACAGATACGCAGTATTTT.

The V gene is TRBV5-5, the J gene TRBJ2-6; D is ambiguous. Germline V gene data show CDR1 as SGHKS and CDR2 as YYEKEE (reference sequence). The germline V and J ends were trimmed by 4 bases and 1 base, with 15 bases remaining between them. The CDR3 consists of 17 residues. CDR3 in amino acids: CASSLTPLASGANVLTF. The DNA of the CDR3 is TGTGCCAGCAGCCTGACACCATTGGCTTCTGGGGCCAACGTCCTGACTTTC.

The V call is TRBV3-1 (or the pseudogene TRBV3-2), the J call TRBJ1-1; maybe TRBD1 (6 bases). Germline loops: CDR1 LGHDT, CDR2 YNNKEL (reference sequence). V was clipped by 0 bases and J by 1 base, with 24 bases between them. The CDR3 sequence is 20 residues long. The CDR3 sequence is CASSQDRGAWREKENTEAFF. CDR3 nucleotide sequence: TGTGCCAGCAGCCAAGATAGGGGGGCGTGGAGGGAAAAGGAGAACACTGAAGCTTTCTTT.

The V call is TRBV18, the J call TRBJ2-1; weak D call: TRBD1 (6 bases). Trimming cost V 3 bases and J 0 bases, with 12 bases left between them. The CDR3 is 16 residues long. The germline gives CDR1 KGHSH, CDR2 LQKENI. CDR3 amino acids: CASSPQGPSSYNEQFF. The CDR3 nucleotides are TGTGCCAGCTCACCTCAGGGGCCTAGCTCCTACAATGAGCAGTTCTTC.

This clone has a handful of counts. The gene calls are TRBV11-2 and TRBJ2-5; D might be TRBD2 (7 bases). In germline, CDR1 is SGHAT, CDR2 FQNNGV. This CDR3 contains 14 residues. V lost 8 bases and J lost 5, with 18 bases in between. The CDR3 sequence: CASLLSGGGETQYF. CDR3 nucleotides: TGTGCCAGCCTCCTATCGGGGGGCGGTGAGACCCAGTACTTC.

The V and J genes are TRBV29-1 and TRBJ1-1; D perhaps matches TRBD1 (5 bases). This CDR3 contains 14 residues. Between the trimmed V and J ends, which lost 6 bases and 3 bases, there was a span of 17 bases. Looked up from germline, CDR1 is SQVTM and CDR2 is ANQGSEA. The CDR3 sequence is CSVAPGAEYTEAFF. As DNA, the CDR3 is TGCAGCGTCGCCCCCGGGGCTGAGTACACTGAAGCTTTCTTT.

The rearrangement joins TRBV25-1 to TRBJ1-1; a possible D gene is TRBD1 (6 bases). Germline-derived CDR1 and CDR2 are MGHDK and SYGVNS. The germline V and J ends were trimmed by 6 bases and 0 bases, with 14 bases remaining between them. The CDR3 contains 15 residues. DNA for the CDR3: TGTGCCAGCAGGCGGGGGGGCACCCTGAACACTGAAGCTTTCTTT. Protein sequence: CASRRGGTLNTEAFF.

This clone has more than one count but fewer than ten. The chain carries TRBV5-1 and TRBJ1-1, with TRBD1 matching over 10 bases. V dropped 4 bases and J dropped 4; count of bases not matched to a gene: 13. Per germline, CDR1 SGHRS and CDR2 YFSETQ. The CDR3 is made up of 17 amino acids. The CDR3 is CASSNRDRGGGGTEAFF. The CDR3 bases are TGCGCCAGCAGCAACCGGGACAGGGGAGGAGGGGGCACTGAAGCTTTCTTT.

The rearrangement links TRBV29-1 to TRBJ2-3, with 10 bases that match TRBD2. Per the germline V gene, CDR1 is SQVTM and CDR2 is ANQGSEA. J was trimmed by 0 bases and V by 3 bases; bases with no gene match: 6. The CDR3 consists of 16 residues. The CDR3 loop is CSVDGLAGVSTDTQYF. Written as DNA, the CDR3 is TGCAGCGTTGATGGCCTAGCGGGAGTTAGCACAGATACGCAGTATTTT.

V and J are TRBV5-3 and TRBJ1-6; D is possibly TRBD1 (6 bases). TRBV5-3 has ORF status, its function being uncertain. The CDR3 has 18 residues. Trimming removed 0 bases at V and 0 bases at J, with 13 bases between. The CDR3 spells CARSLVTGGISYNSPLHF. The CDR3 DNA sequence: TGTGCCAGAAGCTTGGTGACAGGAGGGATCTCCTATAATTCACCCCTCCACTTT.

The sample holds one count of this clone. This rearrangement joins TRBV5-1 to TRBJ2-1; D unresolved. Germline loops: CDR1 SGHRS, CDR2 YFSETQ. The V end lost 1 base, the J end lost 9 bases, and 14 bases lay between the germline ends. This CDR3 is 14 amino acids long. The CDR3 reads CASSLTGFDSEQFF. The DNA for the CDR3 is TGCGCCAGCAGCTTGACGGGTTTTGATAGTGAGCAGTTCTTC.

V gene TRBV10-2 combines with J gene TRBJ1-3; 7 bases are a match to TRBD1. The V gene's germline CDR1 is WSHSY and CDR2 SAAADI. CDR3 length: 15 residues. V was pared by 6 bases and J by 0 bases, with 5 bases of the junction left unmatched. CDR3 nucleotide sequence: TGCGCCAGCAGGGGGACAGCCACCTCTGGAAACACCATATATTTT. It yields the protein CASRGTATSGNTIYF.

The rearrangement joins TRBV19 to TRBJ1-1; weak D call: TRBD1 (6 bases). V lost 6 bases, J lost 4 bases, and 18 bases lay in between. The germline V gene has CDR1 LNHDA and CDR2 SQIVND (reference sequence). CDR3 length equals 15 residues. This chain's CDR3 is CASRTLGRGSTEAFF. In DNA form, the CDR3 reads TGTGCCAGTAGAACCCTTGGCAGGGGAAGCACTGAAGCTTTCTTT. The full variable domain, its missing parts supplied by reference TRBV19 and TRBJ1-1, is DGGITQSPKYLFRKEGQNVTLSCEQNLNHDAMYWYRQDPGQGLRLIYYSQIVNDFQKGDIAEGYSVSREKKESFPLTVTSAQKNPTAFYLCASRTLGRGSTEAFFGQGTRLTVV.

The chain combines TRBV2 with TRBJ1-1, with D possibly TRBD1 on 6 matching bases. The V end lost 1 base, the J end lost 6 bases, and 9 bases lay between the germline ends. The CDR3 sequence is 13 residues long. Germline V gives CDR1 SNHLY, CDR2 FYNNEI. The CDR3 loop is CASSEEQGSEAFF. In DNA, the CDR3 is TGTGCCAGCAGTGAAGAACAGGGCTCTGAAGCTTTCTTT.